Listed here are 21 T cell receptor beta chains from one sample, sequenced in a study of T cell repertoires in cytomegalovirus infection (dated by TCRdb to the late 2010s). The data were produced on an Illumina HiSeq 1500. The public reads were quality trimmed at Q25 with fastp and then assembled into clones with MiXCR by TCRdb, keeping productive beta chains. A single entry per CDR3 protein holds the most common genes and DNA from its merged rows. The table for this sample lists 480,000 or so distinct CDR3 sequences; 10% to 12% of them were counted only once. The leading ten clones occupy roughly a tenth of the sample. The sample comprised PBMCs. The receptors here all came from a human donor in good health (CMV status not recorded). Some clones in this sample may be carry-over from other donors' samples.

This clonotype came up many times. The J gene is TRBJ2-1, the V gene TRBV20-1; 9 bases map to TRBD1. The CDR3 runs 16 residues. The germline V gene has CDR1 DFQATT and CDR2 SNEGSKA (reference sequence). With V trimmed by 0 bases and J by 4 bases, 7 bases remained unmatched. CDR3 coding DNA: TGCAGTGCTAGAGATAGTGGCGGACAGGGGTACAATGAGCAGTTCTTC. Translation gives CSARDSGGQGYNEQFF.

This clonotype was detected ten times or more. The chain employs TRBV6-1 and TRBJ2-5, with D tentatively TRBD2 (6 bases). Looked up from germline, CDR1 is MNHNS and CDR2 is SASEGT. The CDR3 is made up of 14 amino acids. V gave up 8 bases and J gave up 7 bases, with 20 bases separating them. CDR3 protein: CASARTAEGGTQYF. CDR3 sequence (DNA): TGTGCCAGCGCCAGGACTGCGGAGGGAGGGACCCAGTACTTC.

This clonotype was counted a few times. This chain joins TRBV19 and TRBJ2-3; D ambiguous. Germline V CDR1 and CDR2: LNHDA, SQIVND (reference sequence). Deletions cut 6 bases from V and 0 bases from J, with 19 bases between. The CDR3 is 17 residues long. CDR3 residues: CASRVGSRLTSTDTQYF. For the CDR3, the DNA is TGTGCCAGTAGAGTAGGATCGCGACTGACTAGCACAGATACGCAGTATTTT.

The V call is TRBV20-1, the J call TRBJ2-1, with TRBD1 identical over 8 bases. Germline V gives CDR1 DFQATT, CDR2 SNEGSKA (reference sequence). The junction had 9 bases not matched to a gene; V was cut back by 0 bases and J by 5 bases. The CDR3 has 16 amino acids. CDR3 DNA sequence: TGCAGTGCTAGAGATCCCCGACAGGGGTCGAACAATGAGCAGTTCTTC. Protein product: CSARDPRQGSNNEQFF.

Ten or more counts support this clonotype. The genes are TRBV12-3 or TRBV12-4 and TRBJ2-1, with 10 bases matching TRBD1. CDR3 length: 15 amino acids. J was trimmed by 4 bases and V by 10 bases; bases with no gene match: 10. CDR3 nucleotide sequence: TGTGCCACGCGAGGTGGGACAGGGGAGTACAATGAGCAGTTCTTC. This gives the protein CATRGGTGEYNEQFF.

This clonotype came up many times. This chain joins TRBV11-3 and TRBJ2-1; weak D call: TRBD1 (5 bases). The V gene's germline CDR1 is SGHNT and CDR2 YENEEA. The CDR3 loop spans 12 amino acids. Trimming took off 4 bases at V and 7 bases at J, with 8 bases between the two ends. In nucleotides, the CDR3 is TGTGCCAGCAGCTCGACAGCGAATGAGCAGTTCTTC. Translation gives CASSSTANEQFF.

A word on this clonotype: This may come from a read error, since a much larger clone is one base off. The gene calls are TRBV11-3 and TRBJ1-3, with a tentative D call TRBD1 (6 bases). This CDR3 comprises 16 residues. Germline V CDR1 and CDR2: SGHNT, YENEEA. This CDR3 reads CASSETGQLSGNTICF. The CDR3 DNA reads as TGTGCCAGCAGCGAAACGGGACAACTCTCTGGAAACACCATATGTTTT.

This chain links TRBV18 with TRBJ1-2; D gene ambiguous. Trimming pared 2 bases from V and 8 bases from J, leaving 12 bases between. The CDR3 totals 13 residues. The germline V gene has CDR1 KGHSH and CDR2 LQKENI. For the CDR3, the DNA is TGTGCCAGCTCACCAGAGATAAACGGCGGCTACACCTTC. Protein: CASSPEINGGYTF.

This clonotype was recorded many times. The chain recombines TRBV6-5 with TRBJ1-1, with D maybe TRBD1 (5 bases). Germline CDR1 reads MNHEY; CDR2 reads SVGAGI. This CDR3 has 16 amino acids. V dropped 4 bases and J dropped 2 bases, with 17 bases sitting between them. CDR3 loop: CASSSAQGVINTEAFF. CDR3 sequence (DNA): TGTGCCAGCAGTTCTGCTCAAGGGGTAATTAACACTGAAGCTTTCTTT.

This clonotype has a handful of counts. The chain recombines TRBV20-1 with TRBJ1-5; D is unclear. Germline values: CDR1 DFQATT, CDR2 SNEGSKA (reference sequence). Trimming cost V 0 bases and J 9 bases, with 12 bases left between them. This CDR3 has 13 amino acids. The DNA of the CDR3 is TGCAGTGCTAGAGAACCGGAGAGGCCGCCCCAGCATTTT. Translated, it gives CSAREPERPPQHF.

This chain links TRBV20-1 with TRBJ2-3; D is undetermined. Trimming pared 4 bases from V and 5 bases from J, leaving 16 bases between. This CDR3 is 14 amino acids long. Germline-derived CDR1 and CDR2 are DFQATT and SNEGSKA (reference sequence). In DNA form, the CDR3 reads TGCAGTGCTATTAGTTCCTCCGGGCAAGATACGCAGTATTTT. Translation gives CSAISSSGQDTQYF.

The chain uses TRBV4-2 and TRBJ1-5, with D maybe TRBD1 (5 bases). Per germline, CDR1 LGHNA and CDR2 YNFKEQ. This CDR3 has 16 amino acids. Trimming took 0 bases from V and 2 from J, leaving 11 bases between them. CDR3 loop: CASSQEVGARNQPQHF. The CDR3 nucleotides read TGTGCCAGCAGCCAAGAAGTAGGGGCCCGCAATCAGCCCCAGCATTTT.

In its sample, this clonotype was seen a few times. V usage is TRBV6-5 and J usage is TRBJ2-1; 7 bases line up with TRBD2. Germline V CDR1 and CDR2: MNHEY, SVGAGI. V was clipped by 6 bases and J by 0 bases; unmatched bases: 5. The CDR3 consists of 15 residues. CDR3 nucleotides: TGTGCCAGCAGGGGTGGACTAGGCTCCTACAATGAGCAGTTCTTC. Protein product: CASRGGLGSYNEQFF.

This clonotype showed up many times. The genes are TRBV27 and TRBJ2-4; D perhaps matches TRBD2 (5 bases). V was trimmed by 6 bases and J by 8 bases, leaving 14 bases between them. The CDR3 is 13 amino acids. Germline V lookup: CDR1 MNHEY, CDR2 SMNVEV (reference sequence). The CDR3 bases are TGTGCCAGCAGCTCACCGGGATCGGACATTCAGTACTTC. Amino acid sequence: CASSSPGSDIQYF.

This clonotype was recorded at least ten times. DNA of the CDR3: TGTGCCAGCAGCCCAGGACAGGGAATCGGCAATCAGCCCCAGCATTTT. Its protein is CASSPGQGIGNQPQHF. The J gene is TRBJ1-5, the V gene TRBV5-5, with TRBD1 identical over 8 bases. The V gene's germline CDR1 is SGHKS and CDR2 YYEKEE (reference sequence). The CDR3 totals 16 residues. V was clipped by 4 bases and J by 2 bases; unmatched bases: 8. The full variable domain, rest sourced from reference TRBV5-5 and TRBJ1-5, is DAGVTQSPTHLIKTRGQQVTLRCSPISGHKSVSWYQQVLGQGPQFIFQYYEKEERGRGNFPDRFSARQFPNYSSELNVNALLLGDSALYLCASSPGQGIGNQPQHFGDGTRLSIL.

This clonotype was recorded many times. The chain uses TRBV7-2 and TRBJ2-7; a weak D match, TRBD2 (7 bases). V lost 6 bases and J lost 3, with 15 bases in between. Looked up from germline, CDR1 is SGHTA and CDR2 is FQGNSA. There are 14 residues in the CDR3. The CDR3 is CASSSRGTIYEQYF. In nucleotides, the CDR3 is TGTGCCAGCAGTTCAAGGGGGACTATCTACGAGCAGTACTTC.

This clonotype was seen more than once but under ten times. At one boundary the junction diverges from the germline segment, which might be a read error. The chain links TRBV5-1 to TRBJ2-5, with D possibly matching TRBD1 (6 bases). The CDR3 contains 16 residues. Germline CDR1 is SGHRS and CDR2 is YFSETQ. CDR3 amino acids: CASSLVTQGFQETQYF. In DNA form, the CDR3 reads TGCGCCAGCAGTTTGGTGACTCAGGGGTTTCAAGAGACCCAGTACTTC.

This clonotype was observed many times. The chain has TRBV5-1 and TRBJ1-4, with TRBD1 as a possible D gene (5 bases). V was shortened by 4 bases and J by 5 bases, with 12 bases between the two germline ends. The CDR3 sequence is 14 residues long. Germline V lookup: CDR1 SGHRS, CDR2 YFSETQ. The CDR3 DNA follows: TGCGCCAGCAGCAGACAGCCGTCGAATGAAAAACTGTTTTTT. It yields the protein CASSRQPSNEKLFF. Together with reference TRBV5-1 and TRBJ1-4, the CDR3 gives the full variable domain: KAGVTQTPRYLIKTRGQQVTLSCSPISGHRSVSWYQQTPGQGLQFLFEYFSETQRNKGNFPGRFSGRQFSNSRSEMNVSTLELGDSALYLCASSRQPSNEKLFFGSGTQLSVL.

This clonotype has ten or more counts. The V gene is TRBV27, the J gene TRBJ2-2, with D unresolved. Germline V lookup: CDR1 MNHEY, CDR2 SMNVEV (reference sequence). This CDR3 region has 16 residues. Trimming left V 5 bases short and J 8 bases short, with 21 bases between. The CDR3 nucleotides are TGTGCCAGCAGTAACCCGCGAAAGTCCGGTATAGGGGAGCTGTTTTTT. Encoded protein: CASSNPRKSGIGELFF.

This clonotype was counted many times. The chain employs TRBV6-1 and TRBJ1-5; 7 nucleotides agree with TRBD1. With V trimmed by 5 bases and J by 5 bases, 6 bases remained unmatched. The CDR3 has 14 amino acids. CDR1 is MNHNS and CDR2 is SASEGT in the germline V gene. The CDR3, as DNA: TGTGCCAGCAGTTTCCGGGACAGAGATCAGCCCCAGCATTTT. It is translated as CASSFRDRDQPQHF.

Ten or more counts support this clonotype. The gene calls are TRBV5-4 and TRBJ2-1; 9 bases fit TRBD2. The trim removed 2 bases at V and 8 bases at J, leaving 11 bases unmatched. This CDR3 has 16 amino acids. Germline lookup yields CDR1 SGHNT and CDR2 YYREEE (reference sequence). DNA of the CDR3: TGTGCCAGCAGCTTCGTGCGGACTAGCGACGGGGATGAGCAGTTCTTC. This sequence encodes CASSFVRTSDGDEQFF. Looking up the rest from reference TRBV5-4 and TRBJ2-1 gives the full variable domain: ETGVTQSPTHLIKTRGQQVTLRCSSQSGHNTVSWYQQALGQGPQFIFQYYREEENGRGNFPPRFSGLQFPNYSSELNVNALELDDSALYLCASSFVRTSDGDEQFFGPGTRLTVL.